The clone carrying this T cell receptor beta chain came up many times. Each CDR3 protein is one row after TCRdb ran MiXCR on the 5' RACE reads. The sample carries 110,000 to 150,000 distinct CDR3 sequences, approximately 6.6% recorded once. V was trimmed by 8 bases and J by 9 bases, leaving 15 bases between them. This CDR3 has 12 amino acids. The germline CDR1 and CDR2 sequences are KGHDR and SFDVKD. The record originates from a study of T cells after yellow fever vaccination. The sample here was CD4+ T cells sorted from PBMCs, taken 10 days after the yellow fever booster vaccination. This clonotype was obtained from a man aged 25 to 40 who received the YFV17D yellow fever vaccine. J is TRBJ2-5 and V is TRBV24-1; tentatively, D is TRBD2 (5 bases). The CDR3 DNA is TGTGCCACCATCCACGGGAAAAGGTCCCAGTACTTC. Residues: CATIHGKRSQYF.